This T cell receptor beta chain was profiled in a study of T cells in Graves' hyperthyroidism and ophthalmopathy. Regarding the study as a whole: From stable hyperthyroidism, ophthalmopathy was separated by a 13 V-J model.

Across 18 months, stable Graves' hyperthyroidism was marked by no progression to ophthalmopathy. Reasons for excluding patients were uncontrolled infection, other autoimmune disease, pregnancy or lactation. Diagnostic assessment was based on clinical symptoms, serum thyroxine and TRAb, thyroid ultrasound and orbital computed tomography. This clonotype showed up many times. Its antigen remains unidentified. The CDR3 has 13 amino acids. Germline V gives CDR1 LGHDT, CDR2 YNNKEL (reference sequence). V was trimmed by 4 bases and J by 2 bases, leaving 8 bases between them. There were TCR beta CDR3 regions amplified from RNA transcripts. During a first-round RT-PCR of the TCR CDR3, the HTBI primer set was used. MiXCR, applied by TCRdb to the multiplex PCR reads, yields one record per CDR3 protein. The sample contains fewer than 600,000 distinct CDR3 sequences, less than 15% of which appear only once.

This clonotype originated in a woman between 40 and 50 years old with Graves' hyperthyroidism. This chain uses TRBV3-1 with TRBJ1-1; the D is unclear. The specimen was blood. CDR3 amino acids: CASSLTDNTEAFF. CDR3 coding DNA: TGTGCCAGCAGCCTTACAGACAACACTGAAGCTTTCTTT. The variable domain in full, completed from reference TRBV3-1 and TRBJ1-1, reads DTAVSQTPKYLVTQMGNDKSIKCEQNLGHDTMYWYKQDSKKFLKIMFSYNNKELIINETVPNRFSPKSPDKAHLNLHINSLELGDSAVYFCASSLTDNTEAFFGQGTRLTVV.